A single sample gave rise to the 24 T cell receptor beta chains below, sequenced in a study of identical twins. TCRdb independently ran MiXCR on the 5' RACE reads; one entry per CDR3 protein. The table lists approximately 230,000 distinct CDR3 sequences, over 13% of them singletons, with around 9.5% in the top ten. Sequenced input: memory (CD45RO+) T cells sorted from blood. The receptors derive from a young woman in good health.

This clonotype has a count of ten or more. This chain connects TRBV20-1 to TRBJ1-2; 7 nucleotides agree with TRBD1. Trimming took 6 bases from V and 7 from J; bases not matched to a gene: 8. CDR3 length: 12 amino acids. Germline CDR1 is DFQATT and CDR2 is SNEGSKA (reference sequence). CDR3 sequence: CSAIGTVSGYTF. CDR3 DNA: TGCAGTGCCATCGGGACAGTCTCTGGCTACACCTTC.

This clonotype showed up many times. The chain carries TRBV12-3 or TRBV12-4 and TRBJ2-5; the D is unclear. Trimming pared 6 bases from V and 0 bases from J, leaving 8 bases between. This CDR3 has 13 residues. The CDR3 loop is CASRPGYQETQYF. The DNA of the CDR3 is TGTGCCAGCAGACCGGGTTACCAAGAGACCCAGTACTTC.

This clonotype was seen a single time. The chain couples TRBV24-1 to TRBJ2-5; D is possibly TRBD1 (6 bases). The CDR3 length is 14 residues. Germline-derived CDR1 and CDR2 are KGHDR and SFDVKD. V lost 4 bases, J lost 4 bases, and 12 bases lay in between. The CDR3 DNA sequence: TGTGCCACCAGTGACTCCAGGGGTGGAGAGACCCAGTACTTC. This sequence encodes CATSDSRGGETQYF.

CDR3 nucleotides: TGTGCCAGCAGAGTCGGACAGGGAGGGACTGAAGCTTTCTTT. This translates into CASRVGQGGTEAFF. V usage is TRBV12-3 or TRBV12-4 and J usage is TRBJ1-1, with 8 bases aligning to TRBD1. Unmatched junction bases numbered 8, after V lost 6 bases and J lost 5 bases. This CDR3 contains 14 residues.

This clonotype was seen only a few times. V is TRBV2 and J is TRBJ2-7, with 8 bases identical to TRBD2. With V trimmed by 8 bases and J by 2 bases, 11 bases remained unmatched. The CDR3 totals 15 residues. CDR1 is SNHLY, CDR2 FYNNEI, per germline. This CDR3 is CASQGLAGGPYEQYF. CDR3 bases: TGTGCCAGCCAGGGTCTGGCGGGGGGCCCCTACGAGCAGTACTTC.

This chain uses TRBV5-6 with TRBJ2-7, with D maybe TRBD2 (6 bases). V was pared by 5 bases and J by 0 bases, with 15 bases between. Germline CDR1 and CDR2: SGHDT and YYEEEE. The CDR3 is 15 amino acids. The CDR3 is CASSFGTGGSYEQYF. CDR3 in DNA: TGTGCCAGCAGTTTTGGGACTGGAGGCTCCTACGAGCAGTACTTC.

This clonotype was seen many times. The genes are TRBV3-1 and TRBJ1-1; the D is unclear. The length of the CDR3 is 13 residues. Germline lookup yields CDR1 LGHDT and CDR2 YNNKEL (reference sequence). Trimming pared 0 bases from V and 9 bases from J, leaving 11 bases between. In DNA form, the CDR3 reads TGTGCCAGCAGCCAAGATTCGGGGTGGAAAGCTTTCTTT. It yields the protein CASSQDSGWKAFF.

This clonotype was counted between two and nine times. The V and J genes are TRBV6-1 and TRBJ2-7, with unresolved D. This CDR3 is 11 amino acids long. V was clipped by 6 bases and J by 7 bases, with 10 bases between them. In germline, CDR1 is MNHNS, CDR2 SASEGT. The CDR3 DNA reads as TGTGCCAGCAGCTTCGCGCGGGAGCAGTACTTC. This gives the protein CASSFAREQYF.

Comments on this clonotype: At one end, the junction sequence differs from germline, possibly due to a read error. CDR3 region: CASGHRGGDGNTIYF. The CDR3 DNA reads TGTGCCAGCGGCCACCGGGGGGGCGATGGAAACACCATATATTTT. The chain links TRBV3-1 to TRBJ1-3, with D perhaps TRBD1 (6 bases). The CDR3 sequence is 15 residues long. Germline V gene data show CDR1 as LGHDT and CDR2 as YNNKEL (reference sequence). The variable domain in full, with the rest retrieved from reference TRBV3-1 and TRBJ1-3, is DTAVSQTPKYLVTQMGNDKSIKCEQNLGHDTMYWYKQDSKKFLKIMFSYNNKELIINETVPNRFSPKSPDKAHLNLHINSLELGDSAVYFCASGHRGGDGNTIYFGEGSWLTVV.

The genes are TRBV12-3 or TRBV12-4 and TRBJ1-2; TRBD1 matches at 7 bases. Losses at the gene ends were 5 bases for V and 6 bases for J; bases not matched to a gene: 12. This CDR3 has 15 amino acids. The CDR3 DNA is TGTGCCAGCAGTCCGGGACAGTATCGTCCCGATGGCTACACCTTC. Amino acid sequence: CASSPGQYRPDGYTF.

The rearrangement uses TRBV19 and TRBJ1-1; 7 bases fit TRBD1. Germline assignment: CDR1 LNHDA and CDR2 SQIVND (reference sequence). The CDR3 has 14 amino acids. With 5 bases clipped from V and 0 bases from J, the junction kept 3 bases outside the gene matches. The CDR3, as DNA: TGTGCCAGTAGTCGCGGGACAGTGAACACTGAAGCTTTCTTT. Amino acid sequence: CASSRGTVNTEAFF.

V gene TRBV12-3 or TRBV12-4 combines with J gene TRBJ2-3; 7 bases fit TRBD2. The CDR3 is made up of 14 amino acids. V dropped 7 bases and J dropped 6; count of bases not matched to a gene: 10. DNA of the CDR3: TGTGCCAGCATGAGAAGCGGGATAATGGATACGCAGTATTTT. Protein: CASMRSGIMDTQYF.

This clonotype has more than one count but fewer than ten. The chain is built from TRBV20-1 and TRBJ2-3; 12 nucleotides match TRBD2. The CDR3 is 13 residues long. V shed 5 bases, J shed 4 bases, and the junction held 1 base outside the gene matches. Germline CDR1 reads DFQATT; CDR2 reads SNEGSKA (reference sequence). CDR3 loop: CSAGTSGPDTQYF. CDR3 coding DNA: TGCAGTGCTGGGACTAGCGGGCCAGATACGCAGTATTTT.

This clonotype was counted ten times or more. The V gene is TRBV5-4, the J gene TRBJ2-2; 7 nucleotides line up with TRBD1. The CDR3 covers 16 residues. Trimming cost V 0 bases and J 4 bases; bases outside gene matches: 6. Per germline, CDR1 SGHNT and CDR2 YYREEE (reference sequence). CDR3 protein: CASSLERGRTTGELFF. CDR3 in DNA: TGTGCCAGCAGCTTGGAAAGGGGGCGGACCACCGGGGAGCTGTTTTTT.

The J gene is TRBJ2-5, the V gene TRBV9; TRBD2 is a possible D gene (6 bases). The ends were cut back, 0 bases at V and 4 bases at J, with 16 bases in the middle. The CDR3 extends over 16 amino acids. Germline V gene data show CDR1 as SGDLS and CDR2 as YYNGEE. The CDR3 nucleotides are TGTGCCAGCAGCGTAGGGGACTGGGCGGGCCGAGAGACCCAGTACTTC. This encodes CASSVGDWAGRETQYF. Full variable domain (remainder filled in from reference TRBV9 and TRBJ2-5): DSGVTQTPKHLITATGQRVTLRCSPRSGDLSVYWYQQSLDQGLQFLIQYYNGEERAKGNILERFSAQQFPDLHSELNLSSLELGDSALYFCASSVGDWAGRETQYFGPGTRLLVL.

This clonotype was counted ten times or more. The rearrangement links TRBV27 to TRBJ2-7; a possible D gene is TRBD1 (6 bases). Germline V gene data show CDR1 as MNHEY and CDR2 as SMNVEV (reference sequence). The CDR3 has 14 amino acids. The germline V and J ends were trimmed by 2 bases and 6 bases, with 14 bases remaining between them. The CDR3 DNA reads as TGTGCCAGCAGTTTAAGGGGGACATATTCCGAGCAGTACTTC. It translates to CASSLRGTYSEQYF.

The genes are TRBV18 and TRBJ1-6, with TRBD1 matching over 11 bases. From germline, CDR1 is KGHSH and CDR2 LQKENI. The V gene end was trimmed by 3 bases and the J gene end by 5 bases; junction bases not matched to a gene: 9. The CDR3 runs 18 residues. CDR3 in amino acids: CASSPTAGQGGNNSPLHF. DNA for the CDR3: TGTGCCAGCTCACCCACCGCGGGACAGGGGGGCAATAATTCACCCCTCCACTTT.

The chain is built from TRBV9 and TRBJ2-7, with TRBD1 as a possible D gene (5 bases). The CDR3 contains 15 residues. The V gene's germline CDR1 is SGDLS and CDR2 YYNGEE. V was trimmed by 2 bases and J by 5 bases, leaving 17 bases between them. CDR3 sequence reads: CASSVQGRGGDEQYF. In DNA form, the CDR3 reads TGTGCCAGCAGCGTCCAGGGAAGGGGTGGTGACGAGCAGTACTTC.

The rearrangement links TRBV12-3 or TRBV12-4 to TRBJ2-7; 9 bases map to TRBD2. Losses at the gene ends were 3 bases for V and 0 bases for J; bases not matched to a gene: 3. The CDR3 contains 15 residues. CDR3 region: CASSFGLANSYEQYF. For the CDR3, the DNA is TGTGCCAGCAGTTTTGGACTAGCGAACTCCTACGAGCAGTACTTC.

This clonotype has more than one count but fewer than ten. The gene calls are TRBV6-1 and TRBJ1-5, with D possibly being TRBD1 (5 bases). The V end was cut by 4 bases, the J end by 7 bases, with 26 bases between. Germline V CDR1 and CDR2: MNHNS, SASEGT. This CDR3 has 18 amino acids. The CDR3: CASSVYRRSGDPPQPQHF. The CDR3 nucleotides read TGTGCCAGCAGTGTTTATCGGCGATCGGGGGATCCCCCCCAGCCCCAGCATTTT.

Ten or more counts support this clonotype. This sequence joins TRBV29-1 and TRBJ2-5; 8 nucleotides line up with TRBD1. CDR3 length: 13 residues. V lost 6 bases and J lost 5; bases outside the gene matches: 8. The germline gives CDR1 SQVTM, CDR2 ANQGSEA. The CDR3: CSVVTGAPETQYF. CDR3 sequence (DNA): TGCAGCGTCGTGACAGGGGCCCCTGAGACCCAGTACTTC.

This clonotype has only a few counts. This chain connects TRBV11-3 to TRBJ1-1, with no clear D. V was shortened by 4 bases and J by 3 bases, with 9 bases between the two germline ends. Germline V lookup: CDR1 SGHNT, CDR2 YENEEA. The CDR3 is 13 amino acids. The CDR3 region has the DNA TGTGCCAGCAGCTCCGGTTTTGACACTGAAGCTTTCTTT. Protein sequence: CASSSGFDTEAFF.

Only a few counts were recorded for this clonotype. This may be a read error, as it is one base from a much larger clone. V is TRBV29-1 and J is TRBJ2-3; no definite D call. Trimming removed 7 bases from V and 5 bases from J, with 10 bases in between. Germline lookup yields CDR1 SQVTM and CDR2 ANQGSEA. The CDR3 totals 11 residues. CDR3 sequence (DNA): TGCAGCGCCTACCGACGAGATACGCAGTATTTT. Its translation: CSAYRRDTQYF.

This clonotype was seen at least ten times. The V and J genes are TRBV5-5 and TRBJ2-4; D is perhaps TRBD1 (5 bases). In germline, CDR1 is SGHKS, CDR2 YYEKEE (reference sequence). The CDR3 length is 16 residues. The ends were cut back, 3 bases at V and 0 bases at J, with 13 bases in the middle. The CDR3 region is CASSSRQSQAKNIQYF. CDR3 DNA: TGTGCCAGCAGCTCCAGACAGAGTCAAGCCAAAAACATTCAGTACTTC. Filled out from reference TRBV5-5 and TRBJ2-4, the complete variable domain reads DAGVTQSPTHLIKTRGQQVTLRCSPISGHKSVSWYQQVLGQGPQFIFQYYEKEERGRGNFPDRFSARQFPNYSSELNVNALLLGDSALYLCASSSRQSQAKNIQYFGAGTRLSVL.